This TCR beta chain stems from a study of blood T cell repertoires in COVID-19. Overall study: Sites across the United States, Italy and Spain contributed samples from acute and convalescent COVID-19. The analysed material was cDNA or gDNA that came from T cells, B-cell-depleted T cells, or PBMCs.

The length of the CDR3 is 15 residues. Germline V gives CDR1 SGHTA, CDR2 FQGNSA. V shed 5 bases and J shed 0 bases, with 11 bases lying between them. Per the study methods: Reference gene primer amplification in the assay estimated nucleated cell counts. TCRdb's copy holds only in-frame clones and misses some; the assay was immunoSEQ multiplex PCR. The DNA gave D and trimming, while V, J and clone size come from that table. The sample records 130,000 or so clones, about 74% being singletons. J is TRBJ1-5 and V is TRBV7-2; D is perhaps TRBD1 (6 bases). The TCR was taken from a human donor in a cohort sampled during active COVID-19. The sequencing sample was made of peripheral blood. CDR3 in amino acids: CASSTGSDSNQPQHF. CDR3 DNA sequence: TGTGCCAGCAGCACAGGGTCGGATAGCAATCAGCCCCAGCATTTT.